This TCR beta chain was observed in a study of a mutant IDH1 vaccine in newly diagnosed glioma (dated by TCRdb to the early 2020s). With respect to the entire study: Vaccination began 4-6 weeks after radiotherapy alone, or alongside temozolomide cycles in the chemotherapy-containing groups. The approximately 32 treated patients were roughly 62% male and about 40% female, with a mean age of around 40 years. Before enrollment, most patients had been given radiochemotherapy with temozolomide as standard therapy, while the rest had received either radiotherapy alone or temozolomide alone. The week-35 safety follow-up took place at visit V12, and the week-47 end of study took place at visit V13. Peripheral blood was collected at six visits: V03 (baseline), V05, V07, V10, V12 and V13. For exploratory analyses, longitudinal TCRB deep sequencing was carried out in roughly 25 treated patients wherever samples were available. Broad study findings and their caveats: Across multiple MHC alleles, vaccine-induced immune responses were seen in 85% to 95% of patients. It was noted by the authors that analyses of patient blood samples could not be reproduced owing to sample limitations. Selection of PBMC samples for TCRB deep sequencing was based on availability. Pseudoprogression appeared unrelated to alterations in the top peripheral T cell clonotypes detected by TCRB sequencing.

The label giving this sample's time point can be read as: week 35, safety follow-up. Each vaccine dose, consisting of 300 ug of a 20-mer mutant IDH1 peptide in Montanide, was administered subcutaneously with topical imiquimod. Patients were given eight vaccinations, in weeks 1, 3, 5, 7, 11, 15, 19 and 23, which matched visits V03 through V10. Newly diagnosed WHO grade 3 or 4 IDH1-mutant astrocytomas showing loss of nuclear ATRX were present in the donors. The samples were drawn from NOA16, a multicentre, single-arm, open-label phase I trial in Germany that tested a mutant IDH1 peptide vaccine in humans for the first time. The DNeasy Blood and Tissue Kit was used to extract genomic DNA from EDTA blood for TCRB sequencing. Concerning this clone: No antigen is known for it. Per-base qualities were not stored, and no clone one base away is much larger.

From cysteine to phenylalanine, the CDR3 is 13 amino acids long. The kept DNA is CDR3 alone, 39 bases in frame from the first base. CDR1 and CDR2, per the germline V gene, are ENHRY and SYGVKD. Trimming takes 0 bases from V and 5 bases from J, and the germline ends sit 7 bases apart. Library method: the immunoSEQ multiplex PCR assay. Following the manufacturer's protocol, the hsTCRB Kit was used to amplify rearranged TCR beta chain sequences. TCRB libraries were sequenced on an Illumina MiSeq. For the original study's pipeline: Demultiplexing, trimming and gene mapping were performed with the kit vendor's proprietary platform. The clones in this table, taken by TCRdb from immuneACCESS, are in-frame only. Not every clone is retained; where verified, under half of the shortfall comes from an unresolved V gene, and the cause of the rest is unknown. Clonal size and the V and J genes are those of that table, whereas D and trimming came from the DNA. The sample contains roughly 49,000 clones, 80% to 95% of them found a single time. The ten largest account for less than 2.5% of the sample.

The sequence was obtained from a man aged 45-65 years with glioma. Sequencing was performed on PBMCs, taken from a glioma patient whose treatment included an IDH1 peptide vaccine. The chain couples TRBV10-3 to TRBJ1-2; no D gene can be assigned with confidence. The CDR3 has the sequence CAISESNKYGYTF. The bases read TGTGCCATCAGTGAGTCGAACAAATATGGCTACACCTTC.